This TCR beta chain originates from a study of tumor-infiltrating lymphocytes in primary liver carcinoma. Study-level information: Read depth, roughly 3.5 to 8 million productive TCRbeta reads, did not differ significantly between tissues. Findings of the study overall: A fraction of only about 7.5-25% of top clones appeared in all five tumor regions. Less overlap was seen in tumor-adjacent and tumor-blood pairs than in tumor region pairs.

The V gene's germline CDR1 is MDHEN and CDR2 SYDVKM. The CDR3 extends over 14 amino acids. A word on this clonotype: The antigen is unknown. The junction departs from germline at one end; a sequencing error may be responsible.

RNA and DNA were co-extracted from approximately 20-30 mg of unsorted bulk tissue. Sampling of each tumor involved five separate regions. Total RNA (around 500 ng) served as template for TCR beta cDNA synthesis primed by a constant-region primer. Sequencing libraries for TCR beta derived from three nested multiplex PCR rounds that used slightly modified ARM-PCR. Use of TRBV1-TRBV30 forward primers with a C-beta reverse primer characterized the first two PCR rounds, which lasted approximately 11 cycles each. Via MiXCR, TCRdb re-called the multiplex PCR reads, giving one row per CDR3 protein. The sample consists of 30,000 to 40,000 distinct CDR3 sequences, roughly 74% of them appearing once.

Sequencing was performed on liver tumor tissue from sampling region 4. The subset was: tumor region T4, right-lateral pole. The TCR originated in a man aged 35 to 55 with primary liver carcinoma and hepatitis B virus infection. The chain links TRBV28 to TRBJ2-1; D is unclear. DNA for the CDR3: TGTGCCAGCAGTCCTCCCGGTTACTGCAATGGGCAGTTCTTC. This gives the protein CASSPPGYCNGQFF.